These T cell receptor beta chains were read from a single sample in a study of blood T cell repertoires in COVID-19. Sequenced by immunoSEQ multiplex PCR; TCRdb stores in-frame clones only, minus some. Of around 250,000 clones listed, roughly 80% are singletons. The sample consisted of peripheral blood. The receptors originated from a woman under 30 with acute or convalescent COVID-19. CDR3s include the opening cysteine and the closing phenylalanine or tryptophan. The D gene is left open where the match is weak. Size values are once, few and many counts, or a class for expanded clones, and some rows have none.

V: TRBV6-5
size: .
D: TRBD1
J: TRBJ1-1
DNA: TGTGCCAGCAGAGACAGGGGGCGCTTCTCTGAAGCTTTCTTT
CDR3: CASRDRGRFSEAFF

V: TRBV9
size: .
D: .
J: TRBJ1-4
DNA: TGTGCCAGTAGGTCGAACAGAAAAAGTAATGAAAAACTGTTTTTT
CDR3: CASRSNRKSNEKLFF

V: TRBV19
size: .
D: .
J: TRBJ1-5
DNA: TGTGCCAGTAGGAACCGACAGGCCGATCAGCCCCAGCATTTT
CDR3: CASRNRQADQPQHF

V: TRBV6-5
size: few
D: TRBD1
J: TRBJ1-6
DNA: TGTGCCAGCAAATCACAGGGGGCAGGTAATTCACCCCTCCACTTT
CDR3: CASKSQGAGNSPLHF

V: TRBV5-1
size: few
D: .
J: TRBJ1-6
DNA: TGCGCCAGCAGCTTGGAGGACAGCGCCTATTCACCCCTCCACTTT
CDR3: CASSLEDSAYSPLHF

V: TRBV7-2
size: .
D: TRBD2
J: TRBJ2-7
DNA: TGTGCCAGCAGACGGACTAGCGGCACCTACGAGCAGTACTTC
CDR3: CASRRTSGTYEQYF

V: TRBV7-9
size: .
D: TRBD1
J: TRBJ1-1
DNA: TGTGCCAGCAGGCCTAATACCGGCAGGGGGCTGACTGAAGCTTTCTTT
CDR3: CASRPNTGRGLTEAFF

V: TRBV6-1
size: .
D: TRBD1
J: TRBJ1-1
DNA: TGTGCCAGCAGTGAGTGGGGACGGACAGGGTTCACTGAAGCTTTCTTT
CDR3: CASSEWGRTGFTEAFF

V: TRBV5-8
size: .
D: TRBD2
J: TRBJ2-7
DNA: TGTGCCAGCAGCTCCGGGACTAGCGGGAGGGTCTACGAGCAGTACTTC
CDR3: CASSSGTSGRVYEQYF

V: TRBV18
size: .
D: TRBD1
J: TRBJ1-3
DNA: TGTGCCAGCTCACCTCAACCGGGACAGGGTTTGACTGGAAACACCATATATTTT
CDR3: CASSPQPGQGLTGNTIYF

V: TRBV6-5
size: .
D: TRBD1
J: TRBJ2-7
DNA: TGTGCCAGCAGTTACTCGTGGGACAGATACGAGCAGTACTTC
CDR3: CASSYSWDRYEQYF

V: TRBV5-8
size: .
D: .
J: TRBJ2-5
DNA: TGTGCCAGCAGCTTATCCCCGGGACACAACCAAGAGACCCAGTACTTC
CDR3: CASSLSPGHNQETQYF

V: TRBV7-2
size: .
D: TRBD1
J: TRBJ2-7
DNA: TGTGCCAGCAGCTTAGAGCCGGGACAGGCCTACGAGCAGTACTTC
CDR3: CASSLEPGQAYEQYF

V: TRBV7-8
size: .
D: .
J: TRBJ2-7
DNA: TGTGCCAGCAGCTCAGCAAACAGGGTTGCGTACGAGCAGTACTTC
CDR3: CASSSANRVAYEQYF

V: TRBV9
size: .
D: .
J: TRBJ1-6
DNA: TGTGCCAGCAGCGTTGATCAGGGGAATTCACCCCTCCACTTT
CDR3: CASSVDQGNSPLHF

V: TRBV28
size: .
D: TRBD2
J: TRBJ2-5
DNA: TGTGCCAGCAGTTTAGGCGCGGGCAGGGGGCAACTAGCGGGAGGGTCAGAGACCCAGTACTTC
CDR3: CASSLGAGRGQLAGGSETQYF

V: TRBV12-3/TRBV12-4
size: .
D: .
J: TRBJ2-7
DNA: TGTGCCAGCCCTCGCGGTGAGATTGGAGAGCAGTACTTC
CDR3: CASPRGEIGEQYF